This record covers a single T cell receptor (beta chain). What it binds is unknown. The data originate from a study of T cell repertoires in cytomegalovirus infection. Background on the study: It can be stated that public TCR beta signatures indicated CMV infection as well as a matching HLA type. General study results and limits: Public TCR beta family frequency separated CMV-and-HLA carriers, including in an independent cohort. The response measured ex vivo was dominated by TCR beta clonotypes (HLA-C-restricted and CMV-specific).

TCRdb re-called the reads with MiXCR, one entry per CDR3 protein. The table records approximately 190,000 distinct CDR3 sequences, nearly 9.5% of them present only once. Germline CDR1 and CDR2: SQVTM and ANQGSEA. CDR3 length: 14 amino acids. V shed 6 bases and J shed 0 bases, with 14 bases lying between them. Sequenced material: PBMCs. This clonotype originated in a human donor in good health (CMV status not recorded). Some clones in this sample may be carry-over from other donors' samples. The chain employs TRBV29-1 and TRBJ1-1; a weak D match, TRBD1 (5 bases). CDR3 sequence reads: CSVAAGPLNTEAFF. In DNA, the CDR3 is TGCAGCGTAGCCGCGGGACCCTTGAACACTGAAGCTTTCTTT.